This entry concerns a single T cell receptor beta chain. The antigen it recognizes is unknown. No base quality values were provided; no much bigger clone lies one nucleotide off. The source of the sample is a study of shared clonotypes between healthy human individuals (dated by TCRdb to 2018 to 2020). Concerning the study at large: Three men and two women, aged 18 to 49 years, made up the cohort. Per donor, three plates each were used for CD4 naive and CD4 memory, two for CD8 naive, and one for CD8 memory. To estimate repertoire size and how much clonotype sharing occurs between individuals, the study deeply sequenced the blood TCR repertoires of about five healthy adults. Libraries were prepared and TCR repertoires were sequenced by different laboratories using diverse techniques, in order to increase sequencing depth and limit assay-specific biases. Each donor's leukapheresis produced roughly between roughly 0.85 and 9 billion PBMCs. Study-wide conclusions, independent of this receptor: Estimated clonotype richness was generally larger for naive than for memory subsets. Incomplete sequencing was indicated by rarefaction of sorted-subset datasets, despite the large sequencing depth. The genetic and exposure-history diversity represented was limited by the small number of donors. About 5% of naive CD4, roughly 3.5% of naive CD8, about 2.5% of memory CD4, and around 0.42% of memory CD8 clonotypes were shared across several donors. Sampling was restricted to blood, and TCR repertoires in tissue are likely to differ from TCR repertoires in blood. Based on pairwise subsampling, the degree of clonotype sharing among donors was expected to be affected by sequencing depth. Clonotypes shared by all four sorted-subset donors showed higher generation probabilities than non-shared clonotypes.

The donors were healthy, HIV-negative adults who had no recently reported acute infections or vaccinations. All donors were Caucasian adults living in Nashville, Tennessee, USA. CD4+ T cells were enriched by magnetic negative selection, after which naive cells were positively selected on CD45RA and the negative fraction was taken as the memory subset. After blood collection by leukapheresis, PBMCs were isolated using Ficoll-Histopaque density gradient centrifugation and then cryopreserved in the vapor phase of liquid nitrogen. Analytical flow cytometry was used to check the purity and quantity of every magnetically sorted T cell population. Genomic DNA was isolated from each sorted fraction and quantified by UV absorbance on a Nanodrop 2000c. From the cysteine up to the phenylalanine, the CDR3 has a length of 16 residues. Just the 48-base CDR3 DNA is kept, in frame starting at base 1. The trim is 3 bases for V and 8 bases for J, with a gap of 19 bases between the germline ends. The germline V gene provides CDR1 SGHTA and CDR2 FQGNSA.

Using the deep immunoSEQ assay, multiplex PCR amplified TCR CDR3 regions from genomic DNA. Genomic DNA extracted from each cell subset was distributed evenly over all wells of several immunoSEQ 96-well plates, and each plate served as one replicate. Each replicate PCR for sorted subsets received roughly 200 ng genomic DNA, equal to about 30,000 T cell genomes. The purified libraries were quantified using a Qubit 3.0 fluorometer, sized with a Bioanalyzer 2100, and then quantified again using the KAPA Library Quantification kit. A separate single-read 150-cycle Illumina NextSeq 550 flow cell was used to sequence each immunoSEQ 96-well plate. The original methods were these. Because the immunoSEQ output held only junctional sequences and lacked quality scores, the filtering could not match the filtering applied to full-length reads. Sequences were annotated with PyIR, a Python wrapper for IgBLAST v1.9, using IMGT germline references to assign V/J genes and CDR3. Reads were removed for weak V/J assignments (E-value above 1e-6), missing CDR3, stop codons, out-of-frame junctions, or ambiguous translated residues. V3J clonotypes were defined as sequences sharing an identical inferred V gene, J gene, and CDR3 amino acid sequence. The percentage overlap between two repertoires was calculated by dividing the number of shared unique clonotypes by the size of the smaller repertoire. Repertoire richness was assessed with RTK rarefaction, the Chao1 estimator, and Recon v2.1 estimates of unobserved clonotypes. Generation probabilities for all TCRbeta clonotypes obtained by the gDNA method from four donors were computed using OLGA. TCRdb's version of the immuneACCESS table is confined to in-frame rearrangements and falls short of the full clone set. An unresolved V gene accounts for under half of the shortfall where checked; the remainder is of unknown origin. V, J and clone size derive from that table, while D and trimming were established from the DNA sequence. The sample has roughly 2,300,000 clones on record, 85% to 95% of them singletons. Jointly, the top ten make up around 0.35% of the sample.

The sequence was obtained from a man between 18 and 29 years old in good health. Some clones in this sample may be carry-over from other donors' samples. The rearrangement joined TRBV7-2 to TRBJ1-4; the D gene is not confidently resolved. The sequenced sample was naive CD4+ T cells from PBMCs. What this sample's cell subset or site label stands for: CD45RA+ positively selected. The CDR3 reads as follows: CASSFLRSGKGEKLFF. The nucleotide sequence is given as TGTGCCAGCAGCTTTCTAAGATCCGGGAAAGGCGAAAAACTGTTTTTT.